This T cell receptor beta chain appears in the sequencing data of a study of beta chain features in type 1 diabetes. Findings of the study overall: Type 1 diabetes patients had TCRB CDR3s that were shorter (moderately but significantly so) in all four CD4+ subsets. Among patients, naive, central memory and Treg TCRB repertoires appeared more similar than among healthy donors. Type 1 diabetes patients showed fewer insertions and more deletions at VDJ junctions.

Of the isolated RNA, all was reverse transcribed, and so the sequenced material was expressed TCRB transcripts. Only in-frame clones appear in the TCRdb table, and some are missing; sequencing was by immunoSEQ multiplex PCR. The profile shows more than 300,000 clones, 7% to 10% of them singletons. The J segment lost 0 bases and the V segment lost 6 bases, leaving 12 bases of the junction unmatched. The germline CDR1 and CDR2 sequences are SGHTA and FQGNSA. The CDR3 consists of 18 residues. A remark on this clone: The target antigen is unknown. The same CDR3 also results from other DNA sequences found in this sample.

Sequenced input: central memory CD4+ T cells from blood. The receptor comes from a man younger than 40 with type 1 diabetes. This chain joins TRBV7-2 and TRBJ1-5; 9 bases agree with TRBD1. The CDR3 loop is CASSLSGQGVYSNQPQHF. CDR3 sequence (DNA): TGTGCCAGCAGTCTTTCGGGACAGGGAGTATATAGCAATCAGCCCCAGCATTTT.